This T cell receptor beta chain was sequenced for a study of T-cell reconstitution after alpha-beta-depleted transplantation in children. Overall study findings and caveats: After one year, T-cell counts and TCRbeta diversity mostly came from new T cells. It was reported that alpha-beta T cells came from several hundred expanded graft clones (about two months after transplant). Recipient T cells and thymic progenitors that survived gave rise to the high TCRbeta diversity observed at day 60 in some patients.

Unique molecular identifiers were incorporated during preparation of the TCRbeta library. TCRdb passed the PCR reads through MiXCR, listing each CDR3 protein once. The profile shows about 240,000 distinct CDR3 sequences, 20% to 30% of them singletons. This clonotype has just a few counts. Its specificity is not known. Trimming shortened V by 4 bases and J by 1 base, and 10 bases separated the two germline ends. The CDR3 length is 14 residues. Germline V gene data show CDR1 as KGHDR and CDR2 as SFDVKD. The source is a girl aged 2-10 years with Fanconi anemia, due to receive a stem cell transplant. The J gene is TRBJ2-7, the V gene TRBV24-1, with D possibly matching TRBD1 (5 bases). Sequenced here: PBMCs, sampled before TCRalphabeta/CD19-depleted stem cell transplant. CDR3 sequence: CATSEQQDSYEQYF. The CDR3 coding sequence is TGTGCCACCAGTGAGCAACAGGATTCCTACGAGCAGTACTTC.